One and the same sample provided the 15 T cell receptor beta chains below, sequenced in a study of T cells after yellow fever vaccination. TCRdb re-analysed the 5' RACE reads in MiXCR, keeping a single row per CDR3 protein. The data contain around 550,000 distinct CDR3 sequences, 15% to 20% of them singletons. The sequenced sample was PBMCs, obtained 15 days after the yellow fever booster vaccination. These receptors were collected from a man aged 30-40 years who received the YFV17D yellow fever vaccine.

Only a few counts were recorded for this clonotype. J is TRBJ1-1 and V is TRBV6-5; possible D gene TRBD1, 5 bases. CDR3 length: 16 residues. The V and J ends lost 0 bases and 7 bases respectively, with 18 bases between them. In germline, CDR1 is MNHEY, CDR2 SVGAGI. The CDR3 region is CASSYSMVRGNGEAFF. The DNA for the CDR3 is TGTGCCAGCAGTTACTCGATGGTTAGGGGAAACGGTGAAGCTTTCTTT.

The chain joins TRBV29-1 to TRBJ1-1; D is possibly TRBD1 (5 bases). Germline V gene lookup returns CDR1 SQVTM and CDR2 ANQGSEA. The V gene lost 0 bases and the J gene lost 4 bases, with 9 bases spanning the gap. The CDR3 is made up of 13 amino acids. CDR3: CSVEEGGGTEAFF. The CDR3 DNA follows: TGCAGCGTTGAAGAGGGGGGAGGCACTGAAGCTTTCTTT.

This chain uses TRBV20-1 with TRBJ2-7; D may be TRBD1 or TRBD2 (5 bases each). The CDR3 runs 13 residues. The V gene lost 7 bases and the J gene lost 3 bases, with 16 bases spanning the gap. In germline, CDR1 is DFQATT, CDR2 SNEGSKA (reference sequence). The CDR3, as DNA: TGCAGTGTTCGGGGCAGCCCTGACTACGAGCAGTACTTC. The encoded protein is CSVRGSPDYEQYF.

This chain links TRBV15 with TRBJ2-1; D is possibly TRBD1 (6 bases). Germline V CDR1 and CDR2: LNHNV, YYDKDF (reference sequence). The CDR3 covers 15 residues. V lost 5 bases to trimming and J lost 9 bases, with 20 bases between them. The CDR3 here is CATSESNRDVGEQFF. The CDR3 DNA reads TGTGCCACCAGCGAATCGAACAGGGACGTAGGTGAGCAGTTCTTC.

V gene TRBV20-1 combines with J gene TRBJ1-4; 8 bases are a match to TRBD1. Germline V gene sequence: CDR1 DFQATT, CDR2 SNEGSKA (reference sequence). The junction had 3 bases not matched to a gene; V was cut back by 8 bases and J by 4 bases. The CDR3 is 12 amino acids. The CDR3 region has the DNA TGCAGTTGGACAGGGAGTAATGAAAAACTGTTTTTT. Its protein is CSWTGSNEKLFF.

A few counts support this clonotype. The chain has TRBV7-2 and TRBJ2-7; weak D call: TRBD1 (5 bases). Trimming stripped 5 bases from V and 3 bases from J, with 17 bases between. The CDR3 runs 15 residues. The germline gives CDR1 SGHTA, CDR2 FQGNSA. CDR3 sequence reads: CASSRRGRGGYEQYF. DNA of the CDR3: TGTGCCAGCAGCCGAAGGGGTCGCGGCGGCTACGAGCAGTACTTC.

The chain has TRBV6-2 or TRBV6-3 and TRBJ2-1, with 9 bases lining up with TRBD2. The V and J ends lost 6 bases and 5 bases, in that order; junction bases with no gene match: 11. The CDR3 length is 16 residues. Germline lookup yields CDR1 MNHEY and CDR2 SVGEGT. In nucleotides, the CDR3 is TGTGCCAGCAGGCTCCCCCTAGCGGGACAAGACAATGAGCAGTTCTTC. Translated: CASRLPLAGQDNEQFF.

Only a few counts were recorded for this clonotype. The V and J genes are TRBV7-9 and TRBJ2-5; tentative D call: TRBD2 (5 bases). The germline V gene encodes CDR1 SEHNR and CDR2 FQNEAQ (reference sequence). V shed 2 bases and J shed 3 bases, with 16 bases lying between them. This CDR3 comprises 16 residues. The CDR3 DNA reads TGTGCCAGCAGCTTATCCGGGGATTATAAGAAAGAGACCCAGTACTTC. The encoded protein is CASSLSGDYKKETQYF.

V is TRBV6-5 and J is TRBJ2-7, with a weak D call TRBD2 (6 bases). Trimming left V 6 bases short and J 2 bases short, with 14 bases between. Germline CDR1 and CDR2: MNHEY and SVGAGI. This CDR3 region has 14 residues. CDR3 protein: CASRQGGPTYEQYF. CDR3 DNA: TGTGCCAGCAGACAAGGAGGGCCCACCTACGAGCAGTACTTC.

This clonotype was seen more than once but under ten times. The J gene is TRBJ2-7, the V gene TRBV4-2; tentatively, D is TRBD1 or TRBD2 (5 bases each). V dropped 4 bases and J dropped 0 bases, with 13 bases sitting between them. The CDR3 contains 15 residues. CDR1 and CDR2 from the germline V gene are LGHNA and YNFKEQ. Here the CDR3 DNA reads TGTGCCAGCAGCCGGCCGGGACCGAGCTCCTACGAGCAGTACTTC. Translated: CASSRPGPSSYEQYF.

The genes are TRBV9 and TRBJ2-7; 9 bases align to TRBD2. J lost 0 bases, V lost 2 bases, and 3 bases had no gene match. Germline V lookup: CDR1 SGDLS, CDR2 YYNGEE. CDR3 size: 15 residues. The CDR3 DNA reads TGTGCCAGCAGCGTGACTAGCGGTCACTCCTACGAGCAGTACTTC. Translated: CASSVTSGHSYEQYF.

The rearrangement uses TRBV14 and TRBJ2-2; D not certain. Germline V lookup: CDR1 SGHDN, CDR2 FVKESK. Between the trimmed V and J ends, which lost 0 bases and 7 bases, there was a span of 9 bases. The CDR3 runs 14 residues. This CDR3 reads CASSQEGRLGELFF. CDR3 nucleotide sequence: TGTGCCAGCAGCCAAGAAGGTCGGCTCGGGGAGCTGTTTTTT.

This clonotype was counted between two and nine times. The chain uses TRBV10-2 and TRBJ2-3, with 10 bases aligning to TRBD2. CDR1 and CDR2 (germline): WSHSY, SAAADI. The V and J ends lost 1 base and 7 bases, in that order; junction bases with no gene match: 5. This CDR3 has 15 amino acids. In DNA, the CDR3 is TGCGCCAGCAGTGAGTGGGCTAGCGGGAGCTATACGCAGTATTTT. It specifies CASSEWASGSYTQYF.

The rearrangement joins TRBV5-5 to TRBJ2-1; D may be TRBD2 (5 bases). With 4 bases removed from V and 9 bases from J, the gap between germline ends came to 17 bases. Germline assignment: CDR1 SGHKS and CDR2 YYEKEE (reference sequence). CDR3 length equals 14 residues. CDR3 DNA sequence: TGTGCCAGCAGCCCTGTGCGGGTTGGGAGTGAGCAGTTCTTC. This encodes CASSPVRVGSEQFF.

This clonotype has just a few counts. The chain uses TRBV6-1 and TRBJ2-1; 7 bases fit TRBD2. CDR1 is MNHNS, CDR2 SASEGT, per germline. The CDR3 has 16 residues. With 6 bases clipped from V and 3 bases from J, the junction kept 11 bases outside the gene matches. CDR3 protein: CASRRTGTNDYNEQFF. CDR3 nucleotides: TGTGCCAGCAGAAGGACCGGGACTAACGACTACAATGAGCAGTTCTTC.